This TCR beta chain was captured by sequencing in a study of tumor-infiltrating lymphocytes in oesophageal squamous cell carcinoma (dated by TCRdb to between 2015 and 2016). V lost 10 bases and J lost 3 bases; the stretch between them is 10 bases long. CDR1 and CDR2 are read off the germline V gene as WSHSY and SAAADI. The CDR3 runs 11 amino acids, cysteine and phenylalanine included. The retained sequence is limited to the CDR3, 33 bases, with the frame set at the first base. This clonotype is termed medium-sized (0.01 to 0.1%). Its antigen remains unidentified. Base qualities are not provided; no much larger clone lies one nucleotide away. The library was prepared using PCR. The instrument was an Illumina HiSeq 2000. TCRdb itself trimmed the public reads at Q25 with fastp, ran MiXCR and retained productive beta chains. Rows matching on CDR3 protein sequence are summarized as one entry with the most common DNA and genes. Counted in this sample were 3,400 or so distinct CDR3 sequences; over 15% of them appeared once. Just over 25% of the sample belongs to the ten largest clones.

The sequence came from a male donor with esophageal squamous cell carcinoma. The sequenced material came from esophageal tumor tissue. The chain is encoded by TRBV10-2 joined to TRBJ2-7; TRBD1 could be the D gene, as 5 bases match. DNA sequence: TGCGCCACTAGTCAGGGCTACGAGCAGTACTTC. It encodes CATSQGYEQYF.